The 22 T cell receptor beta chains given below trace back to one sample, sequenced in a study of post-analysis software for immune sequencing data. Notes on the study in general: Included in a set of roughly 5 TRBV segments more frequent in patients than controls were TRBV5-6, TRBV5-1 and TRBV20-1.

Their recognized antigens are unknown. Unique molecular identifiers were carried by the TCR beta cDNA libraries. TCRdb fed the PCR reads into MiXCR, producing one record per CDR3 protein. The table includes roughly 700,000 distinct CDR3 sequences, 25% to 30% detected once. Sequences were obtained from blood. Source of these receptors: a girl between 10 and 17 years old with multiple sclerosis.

CDR3 residues: CASSLKRVDSYNEQFF. CDR3 nucleotides: TGTGCCAGCAGCTTAAAAAGGGTCGATTCCTACAATGAGCAGTTCTTC. This rearrangement joins TRBV7-8 to TRBJ2-1; D call uncertain. V shed 2 bases and J shed 1 base, with 12 bases lying between them. This CDR3 contains 16 residues. Germline CDR1 reads SGHVS; CDR2 reads FQNEAQ. Based on the CDR3 plus reference TRBV7-8 and TRBJ2-1, the full variable domain is GAGVSQSPRYKVAKRGQDVALRCDPISGHVSLFWYQQALGQGPEFLTYFQNEAQLDKSGLPSDRFFAERPEGSVSTLKIQRTQQEDSAVYLCASSLKRVDSYNEQFFGPGTRLTVL.

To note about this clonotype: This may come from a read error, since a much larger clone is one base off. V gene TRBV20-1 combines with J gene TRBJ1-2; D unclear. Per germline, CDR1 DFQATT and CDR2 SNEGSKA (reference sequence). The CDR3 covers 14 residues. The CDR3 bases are TGCAGTGCCCGTACCGGAAGTGTTAACTATGACTACACCTTC. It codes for CSARTGSVNYDYTF.

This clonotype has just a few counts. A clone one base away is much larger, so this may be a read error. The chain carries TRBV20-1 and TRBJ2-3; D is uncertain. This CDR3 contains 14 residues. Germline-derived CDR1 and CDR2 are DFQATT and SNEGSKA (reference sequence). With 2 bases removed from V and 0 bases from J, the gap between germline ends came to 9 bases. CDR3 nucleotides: TGCAGTGCTAGACTAGTGGGGAGCACAGATACGCAGTATTTT. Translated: CSARLVGSTDTQYF.

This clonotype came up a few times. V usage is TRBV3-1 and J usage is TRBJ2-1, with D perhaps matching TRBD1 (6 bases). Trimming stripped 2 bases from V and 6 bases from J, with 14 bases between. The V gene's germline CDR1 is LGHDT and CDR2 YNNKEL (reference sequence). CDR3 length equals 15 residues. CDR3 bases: TGTGCCAGCAGCCAACACAGGGACGGAAGCAATGAGCAGTTCTTC. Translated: CASSQHRDGSNEQFF.

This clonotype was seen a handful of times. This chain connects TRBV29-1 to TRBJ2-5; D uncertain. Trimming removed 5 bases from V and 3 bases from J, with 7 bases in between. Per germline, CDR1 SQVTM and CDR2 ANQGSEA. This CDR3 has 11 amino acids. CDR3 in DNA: TGCAGCGTTACCTCAAAAGAGACCCAGTACTTC. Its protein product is CSVTSKETQYF.

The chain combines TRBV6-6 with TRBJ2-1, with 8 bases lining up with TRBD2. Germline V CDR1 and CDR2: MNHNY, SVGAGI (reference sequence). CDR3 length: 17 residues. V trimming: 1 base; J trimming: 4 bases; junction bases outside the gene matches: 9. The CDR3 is CASSYLVGTSGYNEQFF. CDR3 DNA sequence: TGTGCCAGCAGTTACTTAGTCGGAACTAGCGGATACAATGAGCAGTTCTTC.

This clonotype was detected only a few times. In DNA, the CDR3 is TGTGCCAGCAGCCTCGGGGATCAGAGGTACACCTTC. Its translation: CASSLGDQRYTF. The rearrangement joins TRBV6-5 to TRBJ1-2; D gene uncertain. The V and J ends lost 6 bases and 11 bases respectively, with 16 bases between them. Looked up from germline, CDR1 is MNHEY and CDR2 is SVGAGI. This CDR3 region has 12 residues.

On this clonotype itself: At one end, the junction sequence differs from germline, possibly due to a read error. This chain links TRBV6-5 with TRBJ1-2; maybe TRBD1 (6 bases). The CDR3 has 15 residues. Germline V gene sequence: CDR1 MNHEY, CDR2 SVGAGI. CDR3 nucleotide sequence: TGTACCAGCAGTTACTCGGGCCAGGGGCCCTATGGCTACACCTTC. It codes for CTSSYSGQGPYGYTF.

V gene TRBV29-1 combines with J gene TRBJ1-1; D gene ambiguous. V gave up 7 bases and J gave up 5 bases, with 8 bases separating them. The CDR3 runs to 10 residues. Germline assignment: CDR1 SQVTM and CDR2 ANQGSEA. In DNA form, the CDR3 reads TGCAGCGCTGGGAGAACTGAAGCTTTCTTT. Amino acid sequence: CSAGRTEAFF. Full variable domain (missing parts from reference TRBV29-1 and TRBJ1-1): SAVISQKPSRDICQRGTSLTIQCQVDSQVTMMFWYRQQPGQSLTLIATANQGSEATYESGFVIDKFPISRPNLTFSTLTVSNMSPEDSSIYLCSAGRTEAFFGQGTRLTVV.

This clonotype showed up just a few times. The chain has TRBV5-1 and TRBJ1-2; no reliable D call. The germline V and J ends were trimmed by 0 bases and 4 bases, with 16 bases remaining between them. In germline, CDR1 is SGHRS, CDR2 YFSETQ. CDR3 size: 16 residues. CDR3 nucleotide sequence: TGCGCCAGCAGCTTGGGGCTGTCTGGAGCCCCCTATGGCTACACCTTC. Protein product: CASSLGLSGAPYGYTF.

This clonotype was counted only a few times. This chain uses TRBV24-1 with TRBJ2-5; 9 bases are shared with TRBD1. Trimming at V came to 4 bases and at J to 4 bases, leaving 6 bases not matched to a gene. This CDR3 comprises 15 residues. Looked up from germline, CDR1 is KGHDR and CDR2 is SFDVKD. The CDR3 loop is CATSDRTGGRETQYF. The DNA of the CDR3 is TGTGCCACCAGTGACAGAACAGGGGGCCGAGAGACCCAGTACTTC.

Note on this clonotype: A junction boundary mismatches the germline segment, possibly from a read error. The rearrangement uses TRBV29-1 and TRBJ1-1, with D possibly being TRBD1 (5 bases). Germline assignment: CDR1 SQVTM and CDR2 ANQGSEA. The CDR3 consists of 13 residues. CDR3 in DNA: TGCAGCTCTGGGCGGGGGACGAACACTGGAGCTTTCTTT. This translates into CSSGRGTNTGAFF.

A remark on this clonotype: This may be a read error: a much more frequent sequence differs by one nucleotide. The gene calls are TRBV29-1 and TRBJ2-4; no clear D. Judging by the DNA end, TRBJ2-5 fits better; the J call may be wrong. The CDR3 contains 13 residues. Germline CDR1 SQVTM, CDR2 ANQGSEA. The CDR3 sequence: CSVAASLTETQYF. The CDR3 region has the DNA TGCAGCGTTGCCGCTAGTCTGACCGAGACCCAGTACTTC.

The CDR3 is CASSYSRGGQETQYF. CDR3 nucleotides: TGTGCCAGCAGTTACTCGAGGGGAGGCCAAGAGACCCAGTACTTC. V is TRBV6-5 and J is TRBJ2-5; the D gene is possibly TRBD2 (6 bases). This CDR3 contains 15 residues. The ends were cut back, 0 bases at V and 1 base at J, with 9 bases in the middle. Germline V lookup: CDR1 MNHEY, CDR2 SVGAGI.

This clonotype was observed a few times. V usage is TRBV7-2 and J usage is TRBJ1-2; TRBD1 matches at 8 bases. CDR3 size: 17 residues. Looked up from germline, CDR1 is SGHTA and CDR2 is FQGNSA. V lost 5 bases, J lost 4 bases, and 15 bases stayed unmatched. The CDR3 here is CASSPGSTGAASYGYTF. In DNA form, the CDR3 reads TGTGCCAGCAGCCCCGGGTCGACAGGGGCCGCCAGCTATGGCTACACCTTC.

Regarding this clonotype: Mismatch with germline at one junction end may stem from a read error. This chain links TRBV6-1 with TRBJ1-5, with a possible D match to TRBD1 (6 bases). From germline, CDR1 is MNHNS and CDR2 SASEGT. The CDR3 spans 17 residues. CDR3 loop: CASTEGFGGLSNQPQHF. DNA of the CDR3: TGTGCCAGCACTGAAGGTTTTGGGGGCCTTAGCAATCAGCCCCAGCATTTT.

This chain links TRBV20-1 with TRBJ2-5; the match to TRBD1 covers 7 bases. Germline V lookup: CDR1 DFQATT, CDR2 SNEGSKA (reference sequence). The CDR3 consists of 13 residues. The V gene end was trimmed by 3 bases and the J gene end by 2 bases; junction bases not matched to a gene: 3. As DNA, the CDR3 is TGCAGTGCTAGCATGACAGGGCAAGAGACCCAGTACTTC. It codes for CSASMTGQETQYF.

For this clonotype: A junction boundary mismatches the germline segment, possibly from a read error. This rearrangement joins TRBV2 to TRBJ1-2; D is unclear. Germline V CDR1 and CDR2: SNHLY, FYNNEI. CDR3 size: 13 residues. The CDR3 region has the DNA TGTGCCAGCATCGGAGGGAGGAGCTATGGCTACGCCTTC. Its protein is CASIGGRSYGYAF.

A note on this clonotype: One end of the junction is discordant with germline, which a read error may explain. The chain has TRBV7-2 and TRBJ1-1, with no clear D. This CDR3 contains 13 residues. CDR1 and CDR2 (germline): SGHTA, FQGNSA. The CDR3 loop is CASSLGANTEVFF. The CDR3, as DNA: TGTGCCAGCAGCTTAGGAGCCAACACTGAAGTTTTCTTT. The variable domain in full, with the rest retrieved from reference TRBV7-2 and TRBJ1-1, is GAGVSQSPSNKVTEKGKDVELRCDPISGHTALYWYRQSLGQGLEFLIYFQGNSAPDKSGLPSDRFSAERTGGSVSTLTIQRTQQEDSAVYLCASSLGANTEVFFGQGTRLTVV.

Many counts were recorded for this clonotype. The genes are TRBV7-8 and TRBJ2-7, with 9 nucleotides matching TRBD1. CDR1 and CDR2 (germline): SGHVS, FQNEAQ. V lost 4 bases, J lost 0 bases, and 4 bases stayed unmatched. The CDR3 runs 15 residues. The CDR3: CASSSDRGISYEQYF. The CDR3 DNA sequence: TGTGCCAGCAGCTCAGACAGGGGGATCTCCTACGAGCAGTACTTC.

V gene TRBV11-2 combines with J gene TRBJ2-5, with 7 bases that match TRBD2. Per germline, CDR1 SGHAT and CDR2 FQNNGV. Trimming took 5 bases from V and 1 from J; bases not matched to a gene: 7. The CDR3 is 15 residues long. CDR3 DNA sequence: TGTGCCAGCAGCCGAGACGCTAGCGGCCAAGAGACCCAGTACTTC. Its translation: CASSRDASGQETQYF.

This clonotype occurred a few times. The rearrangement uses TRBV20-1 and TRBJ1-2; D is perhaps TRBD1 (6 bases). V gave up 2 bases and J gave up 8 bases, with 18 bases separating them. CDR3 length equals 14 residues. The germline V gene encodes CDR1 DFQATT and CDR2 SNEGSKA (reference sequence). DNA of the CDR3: TGCAGTGCTAGACCAACCGGGGGGGCGCAAGGCTACACCTTC. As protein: CSARPTGGAQGYTF.